This T cell receptor (beta chain) emerged from a study of cytomegalovirus exposure and HLA in healthy donors. Points from the study as a whole: When analyzed later, a missense DCLRE1C variant was found to be linked to TCR beta V- and J-gene trimming. Immune exposure information available was restricted to CMV serostatus. Earlier analysis looked at TCR beta V segments, and most were productive about 90% or about 30% of the time.

The PCR ran on 60 Vbeta and 13 Jbeta primers. The repertoire was sequenced with immunoSEQ multiplex PCR; TCRdb's copy has only in-frame clones and lacks some. The sample has over 50,000 clones, roughly four fifths seen once; the top ten hold over 1.5%. With respect to this clone: Its antigen is still unknown.

There are 17 residues in the CDR3. Trimming at V came to 0 bases and at J to 1 base, leaving 7 bases not matched to a gene. Germline V CDR1 and CDR2: LNHDA, SQIVND (reference sequence). This sequence was found in a man aged 35-49 years in good health and CMV-seronegative. The sample taken for sequencing was PBMCs. The rearrangement joins TRBV19 to TRBJ1-1; 8 bases line up with TRBD1. The CDR3: CASSIDYGGTGNTEAFF. For the CDR3, the DNA is TGTGCCAGTAGTATAGATTATGGAGGGACAGGGAACACTGAAGCTTTCTTT. The full variable domain, its missing parts supplied by reference TRBV19 and TRBJ1-1, is DGGITQSPKYLFRKEGQNVTLSCEQNLNHDAMYWYRQDPGQGLRLIYYSQIVNDFQKGDIAEGYSVSREKKESFPLTVTSAQKNPTAFYLCASSIDYGGTGNTEAFFGQGTRLTVV.